A selection of T cell receptor beta chains follows, all from one sample in a study of blood T cell repertoires in COVID-19. The assay was immunoSEQ multiplex PCR, and TCRdb's table has in-frame clones only and misses some. The table includes over 200,000 clones, more than 80% detected once. The sample comprised peripheral blood. The receptor set was obtained from a man aged 25-40 years who had recovered from COVID-19. CDR3s include the opening cysteine and the closing phenylalanine or tryptophan. Fields, in order: J gene, V gene, CDR3 length, CDR3 protein.

>TRBJ2-2|TRBV13|21
CASRPAGRDSLMYAVTGELFF
>TRBJ2-7|TRBV29-1|18
CSVERLIEGTGTPYEQYF
>TRBJ2-3|TRBV4-1|14
CASSQITGADTQYF
>TRBJ2-6|TRBV6-4|14
CASSTGAGANVLTF
>TRBJ2-2|TRBV19|18
CASSSRRLAGGRTGELFF
>TRBJ1-2|TRBV12-3/TRBV12-4|13
CASSFGTGNGYTF
>TRBJ1-5|TRBV2|12
CASSPDYQPQHF
>TRBJ2-7|TRBV5-1|14
CASSFGTVPYEQYF
>TRBJ1-1|TRBV6-5|16
CASSYARGELNTEAFF
>TRBJ1-3|TRBV18|15
CASSPSTGGFNTIYF
>TRBJ2-5|TRBV5-6|15
CASAWAVGRGETQYF
>TRBJ1-6|TRBV28|16
CASFPQGSSYNSPLHF
>TRBJ1-1|TRBV6-4|14
CASRPRQGSTEAFF
>TRBJ2-3|TRBV29-1|13
CSSSGEITDTQYF
>TRBJ1-6|TRBV6-6|13
CAGGTEYNSPLHF
>TRBJ1-1|TRBV19|13
CASSGRDNTEAFF
>TRBJ1-1|TRBV4-1|16
CASSHGWRQGYTEAFF
>TRBJ1-1|TRBV5-1|15
CASTRGGSGNTEAFF
>TRBJ2-5|TRBV18|16
CAAPNSPGQGVETQYF
>TRBJ2-1|TRBV5-1|17
CASSFGALAGANNEQFF
>TRBJ1-5|TRBV10-2|16
CASSSGLDGNSQPQHF
>TRBJ1-2|TRBV25-1|12
CASGGLTYGYTF
>TRBJ2-7|TRBV3-1/TRBV3-2|17
CASSQDRDRGVFNEQYF
>TRBJ2-2|TRBV4-1|15
CASSPRTGSTGELFF
>TRBJ1-3|TRBV28|16
CASSLPQGFSGNTIYF
>TRBJ2-5|TRBV10-2|13
CASSESRGETQYF
>TRBJ1-2|TRBV19|10
CATYRGGYTF
>TRBJ1-1|TRBV29-1|15
CSVTGTGGWNTEAFF
>TRBJ2-1|TRBV19|14
CASSVTGGQIEQFF
>TRBJ1-1|TRBV2|14
CASTPGQTNTEAFF
>TRBJ1-1|TRBV7-6|15
CASSLTRGLSTEAFF
>TRBJ1-1|TRBV7-9|14
CASSLSTGGTEAFF
>TRBJ2-7|TRBV7-8|14
CASSQGLGNYEQYF
>TRBJ1-3|TRBV5-1|17
CASSLGGGLFSGNTIYF
>TRBJ1-6|TRBV6-5|14
CASNIRGLGSPLHF
>TRBJ1-2|TRBV5-6|13
CASSLASLTHYTF
>TRBJ1-1|TRBV5-1|13
CASSWETPGSAFF
>TRBJ2-3|TRBV4-3|14
CASSQTRGVDTQYF
>TRBJ1-2|TRBV5-6|14
CATTLALSNYGYTF
>TRBJ1-5|TRBV6-2/TRBV6-3|14
CASSYNRVEQPQHF
>TRBJ2-3|TRBV4-3|15
CASSPGTAHTDTQYF
>TRBJ1-2|TRBV30|13
CAWSQDRVVGYTF
>TRBJ2-3|TRBV20-1|17
CSASFTRGSWGTDTQYF
>TRBJ2-3|TRBV5-1|14
CASRLAGFTDTQYF
>TRBJ1-1|TRBV7-2|15
CASSPRTGADTEAFF
>TRBJ1-5|TRBV6-5|14
CASNPTGGNQPQHF
>TRBJ1-4|TRBV27|16
CASRRDPNPPYEKLFF
>TRBJ1-6|TRBV6-5|15
CASSYSRLYNSPLHF
>TRBJ1-6|TRBV30|14
CAWTLDRSVPTLHF
>TRBJ1-3|TRBV18|18
CASSPWTVTHGSGNTIYF
>TRBJ2-1|TRBV10-3|14
CAIMRDSLHNEQFF
>TRBJ2-1|TRBV30|14
CAWRTQGGSNEQFF
>TRBJ2-1|TRBV15|15
CATSVHRSSYNEQFF
>TRBJ2-3|TRBV6-5|16
CASSYVGATSTDTQYF
>TRBJ1-1|TRBV5-1|14
CASSLALMNTEAFF
>TRBJ2-3|TRBV3-1/TRBV3-2|15
CATASGGTSTDTQYF
>TRBJ2-7|TRBV3-1/TRBV3-2|18
CASSQDLGDRGFSYEQYF
>TRBJ1-1|TRBV19|18
CASSLFPGTGGVNTEAFF
>TRBJ2-3|TRBV2|12
CASSERGDTQYF
>TRBJ2-3|TRBV24-1|16
CATSDSGTGVWDTQYF